This is a list of T cell receptor beta chains from one sample in a study of cytomegalovirus exposure and HLA in healthy donors. Sequenced by immunoSEQ multiplex PCR; TCRdb stores in-frame clones only, minus some. This sample carries about 220,000 clones, approximately 80% of them seen once, and the ten largest clones take roughly 13%. The specimen was PBMCs. These receptors originate from a woman in her twenties or thirties in good health and CMV-seropositive. The CDR3 runs from the conserved cysteine through the conserved F or W. The D gene is left open where the match is weak. Size tells how often a clone was seen (once, few, many) or the class of an expanded clone, and some rows leave it out.

v_call	d_call	cdr3_length	clone_size	j_call	cdr3_nt	cdr3_aa
TRBV30	NA	12	NA	TRBJ1-2	TGTGCCTGGTTCATGGGAGGTTATGGCTACACCTTC	CAWFMGGYGYTF
TRBV27	NA	14	NA	TRBJ1-5	TGTGCCAGCAGTCCTTCAGGTCTTAATCAGCCCCAGCATTTT	CASSPSGLNQPQHF
TRBV6-1	TRBD1	14	NA	TRBJ1-2	TGTGCCAGCAGTCCCCGGACAGGGGTACGGGGCTACACCTTC	CASSPRTGVRGYTF
TRBV28	NA	14	NA	TRBJ1-5	TGTGCCAGCAGTTTTCAGGATAGCAATCAGCCCCAGCATTTT	CASSFQDSNQPQHF
TRBV19	NA	16	once	TRBJ2-1	TGTGCCAGTAGTCGGGCTCGGGGGCGAACCTACAATGAGCAGTTCTTC	CASSRARGRTYNEQFF
TRBV9	NA	13	NA	TRBJ1-1	TGTGCCAGCAGCGTGACTGGGAACACTGAAGCTTTCTTT	CASSVTGNTEAFF
TRBV14	NA	14	NA	TRBJ2-7	TGTGCCAGCAGCCAAGCCAGGGTCCCCTACGAGCAGTACTTC	CASSQARVPYEQYF
TRBV18	NA	17	NA	TRBJ1-3	TGTGCCAGCTCACCACTCGCGTCCAGAGGGCCTGGAAACACCATATATTTT	CASSPLASRGPGNTIYF
TRBV7-2	NA	16	NA	TRBJ1-4	TGTGCCAGCAGCCCATGGGGAAAGCGGGCCGGTGAAAAACTGTTTTTT	CASSPWGKRAGEKLFF
TRBV27	NA	13	NA	TRBJ1-1	TGTGCCAGCGCCCGCCCCCGGCGCAATGAAGCTTTCTTT	CASARPRRNEAFF
TRBV13	TRBD1	18	NA	TRBJ1-1	TGTGCCAGCAGCTTAGGCCGGACAGGGGGTTTTAGGGGCACTGAAGCTTTCTTT	CASSLGRTGGFRGTEAFF
TRBV7-9	TRBD1	16	once	TRBJ2-3	TGTGCCAGCAGCGCGACAGGGAGAGTAGGTAGAGATACGCAGTATTTT	CASSATGRVGRDTQYF
TRBV29-1	NA	12	NA	TRBJ1-2	TGCAGCGTTGGGACGGCTAACTATGGCTACACCTTC	CSVGTANYGYTF
TRBV19	NA	14	NA	TRBJ1-1	TGTGCCAGTAGTACCTCCACAGGGAACACTGAAGCTTTCTTT	CASSTSTGNTEAFF
TRBV15	NA	14	once	TRBJ2-2	TGTGCCACCAGCCCGGAACTAGGGGCCGGGGAGCTGTTTTTT	CATSPELGAGELFF
TRBV7-2	TRBD1	14	NA	TRBJ1-2	TGTGCCAGCAGCCTCACAGGGGAAGTAGTAGGCTACACCTTC	CASSLTGEVVGYTF
TRBV18	NA	12	NA	TRBJ1-2	TGTGCCAGCTCACTCATGGGGACCGCGAGTACCTTC	CASSLMGTASTF
TRBV6-1	TRBD1	15	NA	TRBJ1-2	TGTGCCAGCAGTGAAGATCCAGGGGGCAACTATGGCTACACCTTC	CASSEDPGGNYGYTF
TRBV25-1	NA	13	once	TRBJ1-3	TGTGCCAGCAGTGTGAACTCTGGAAACACCATATATTTT	CASSVNSGNTIYF
TRBV28	NA	15	NA	TRBJ1-5	TGTGCCAGCAGACAAACCGGGACATCAGATCAGCCCCAGCATTTT	CASRQTGTSDQPQHF
TRBV11-3	TRBD2	19	NA	TRBJ2-1	TGTGCCAGCAGCTTAGGCTATAAGAAGGCTAGCGGGAGTTACAATGAGCAGTTCTTC	CASSLGYKKASGSYNEQFF
TRBV5-1	NA	14	NA	TRBJ2-3	TGCGCCAGCAGTCGAGCGAAGAGCACAGATACGCAGTATTTT	CASSRAKSTDTQYF
TRBV19	NA	16	few	TRBJ1-4	TGTGCCAGCGGGCTCACAGGGAGACAAACTAATGAAAAACTGTTTTTT	CASGLTGRQTNEKLFF
TRBV27	NA	14	NA	TRBJ2-7	TGTGCCAGCAGTTTAGGGCAGGGGAACTACGAGCAGTACTTC	CASSLGQGNYEQYF
TRBV5-1	NA	15	NA	TRBJ1-2	TGCGCCAGCAGCTTTGTATTCGGCGGCGCGTTAGGCTACACCTTC	CASSFVFGGALGYTF
TRBV5-1	TRBD2	16	few	TRBJ2-2	TGCGCCAGCAGCTCCGTAGCGGGAGGTAACACCGGGGAGCTGTTTTTT	CASSSVAGGNTGELFF
TRBV14	NA	16	NA	TRBJ1-1	TGTGCCAGCAGCCAAGAATGGGGACAAGCTTACACTGAAGCTTTCTTT	CASSQEWGQAYTEAFF
TRBV5-1	NA	14	NA	TRBJ2-7	TGCGCCAGCAGCCAGGACGGTACCTCCTACGAGCAGTACTTC	CASSQDGTSYEQYF
TRBV5-4	NA	13	NA	TRBJ2-7	TGTGCCAGCAGCTTGCCTGGGACCTACGAGCAGTACTTC	CASSLPGTYEQYF
TRBV7-2	TRBD1	14	NA	TRBJ2-7	TGTGCCAGCAGCTTCACCGGGACAGGGTTCGAGCAGTACTTC	CASSFTGTGFEQYF
TRBV11-3	NA	15	NA	TRBJ2-1	TGTGCCAGCAGCTTAAACCGACTCTCCTACAATGAGCAGTTCTTC	CASSLNRLSYNEQFF
TRBV27	TRBD1	14	many	TRBJ2-2	TGTGCCAGCAGTTGGGACAGTGACACCGGGGAGCTGTTTTTT	CASSWDSDTGELFF
TRBV6-1	TRBD1	13	NA	TRBJ1-2	TGTGCCAGCAGTTTAGGACAGGGGGAAGGCTACACCTTC	CASSLGQGEGYTF
TRBV4-1	TRBD1	15	NA	TRBJ2-7	TGCGCCAGCAGCCGCCTAGGGACAGGGACCTACGAGCAGTACTTC	CASSRLGTGTYEQYF
TRBV6-1	NA	16	NA	TRBJ1-3	TGTGCCAGCAGTGAATCCGAGGGGTCGGGCGGAAACACCATATATTTT	CASSESEGSGGNTIYF
TRBV6-5	NA	13	NA	TRBJ1-2	TGTGCCAGCAGTAGGGAGGGGAACTATGGCTACACCTTC	CASSREGNYGYTF
TRBV6-1	TRBD1	13	NA	TRBJ2-5	TGTGCCAGCAGTGCAACAGGGGGGGAGACCCAGTACTTC	CASSATGGETQYF
TRBV4-3	TRBD2	16	NA	TRBJ2-7	TGCGCCAGCAGCCAAGATCCTAGCGGGACCCCCTACGAGCAGTACTTC	CASSQDPSGTPYEQYF
TRBV27	NA	12	NA	TRBJ2-2	TGTGCCAGCAGTTTATTGGGCGGGGAGCTGTTTTTT	CASSLLGGELFF
TRBV4-3	NA	13	NA	TRBJ1-2	TGCGCCAGCAGCCAAGACAGAAATTATGGCTACACCTTC	CASSQDRNYGYTF
TRBV30	NA	14	NA	TRBJ2-2	TGTGCCTGGAGTTTACAGGGGAACACCGGGGAGCTGTTTTTT	CAWSLQGNTGELFF
TRBV4-2	TRBD2	19	NA	TRBJ2-2	TGTGCCAGCAGCCAAGACCGGACTAGCGGGAGAGTGAACACCGGGGAGCTGTTTTTT	CASSQDRTSGRVNTGELFF
TRBV11-2	TRBD1	16	NA	TRBJ2-2	TGTGCCAGCAGCGCCAGGACAGGGGGCATCACCGGGGAGCTGTTTTTT	CASSARTGGITGELFF
TRBV28	NA	14	NA	TRBJ1-2	TGTGCCAGCAGGGCCAGCCTAGGGGGCTATGGCTACACCTTC	CASRASLGGYGYTF
TRBV18	TRBD1	15	few	TRBJ1-1	TGTGCCAGCTCACCAAAGACAGGGCACAACACTGAAGCTTTCTTT	CASSPKTGHNTEAFF
TRBV2	TRBD1	13	few	TRBJ1-1	TGTGCCAGCATCGGGGACAGCAACACTGAAGCTTTCTTT	CASIGDSNTEAFF
TRBV2	NA	14	once	TRBJ2-3	TGTGCCAGCAGTGAAGCGGACGGCACAGATACGCAGTATTTT	CASSEADGTDTQYF
TRBV2	TRBD2	14	NA	TRBJ2-2	TGTGCCAGCAGCCTACTAGCGGGAGCGGGGGAGCTGTTTTTT	CASSLLAGAGELFF
TRBV7-2	TRBD2	15	NA	TRBJ2-7	TGTGCCAGCAGCCCTAGATGGGGGGGGGAGTACGAGCAGTACTTC	CASSPRWGGEYEQYF
TRBV30	TRBD2	11	NA	TRBJ2-1	TGTGCCTGGACTAGCGGCTATGAGCAGTTCTTC	CAWTSGYEQFF
TRBV6-5	TRBD1	15	NA	TRBJ1-3	TGTGCCAGCAGCAGGACAGGACAGTCTGGAAACACCATATATTTT	CASSRTGQSGNTIYF
TRBV6-1	NA	13	NA	TRBJ1-1	TGTGCCAGCAGGGATGGGACGAACACTGAAGCTTTCTTT	CASRDGTNTEAFF
TRBV30	TRBD1	13	NA	TRBJ1-1	TGTGCCTGGAGTTGGCAGGGGGACACTGAAGCTTTCTTT	CAWSWQGDTEAFF